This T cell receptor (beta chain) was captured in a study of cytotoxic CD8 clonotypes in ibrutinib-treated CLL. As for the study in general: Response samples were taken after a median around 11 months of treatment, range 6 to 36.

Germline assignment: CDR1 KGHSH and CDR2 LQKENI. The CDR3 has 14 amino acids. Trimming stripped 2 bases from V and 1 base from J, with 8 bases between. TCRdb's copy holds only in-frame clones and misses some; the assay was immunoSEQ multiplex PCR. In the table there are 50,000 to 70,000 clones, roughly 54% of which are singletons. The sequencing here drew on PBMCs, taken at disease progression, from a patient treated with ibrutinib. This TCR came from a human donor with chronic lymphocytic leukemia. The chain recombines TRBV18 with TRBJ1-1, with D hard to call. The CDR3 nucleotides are TGTGCCAGCTCACCATACGGGGAGAACACTGAAGCTTTCTTT. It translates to CASSPYGENTEAFF.